This T cell receptor (beta chain) was obtained from a study of T cell responses to AZD1222 COVID-19 vaccine. Broader study findings: None of the repertoires were sampled until the peak T cell response had passed. The sample set comprised mostly white British donors with more females, and clonal diversity was possibly underestimated.

A word on this clone: Its antigen is currently unknown.

V gave up 0 bases and J gave up 2 bases, with 9 bases separating them. The germline V gene encodes CDR1 SGHNT and CDR2 YYREEE (reference sequence). CDR3 length: 16 residues. Only in-frame clones appear in the TCRdb table, and some are missing; sequencing was by immunoSEQ multiplex PCR. Among some 190,000 clones, nearly 95% were seen once, and the ten largest hold roughly 2%. The chain links TRBV5-4 to TRBJ1-6; TRBD1 might be the D (5 bases). The sample here was peripheral blood, taken 28 days after the second AZD1222 dose. This TCR derives from an adult who received the AZD1222 COVID-19 vaccine. CDR3 bases: TGTGCCAGCAGCTTGGGCAGGGTGACCTATAATTCACCCCTCCACTTT. Its protein product is CASSLGRVTYNSPLHF.